This is a list of T cell receptor beta chains from one sample in a study of a mutant IDH1 vaccine in newly diagnosed glioma. Antigens of these TCRs are unknown. The assay was immunoSEQ multiplex PCR, and TCRdb's table has in-frame clones only and misses some. Among around 78,000 clones, approximately 85% were seen once, and the ten largest hold roughly 2%. Sequencing used PBMCs, obtained from a glioma patient whose treatment included an IDH1 peptide vaccine. Receptors were obtained from a man aged 30-40 years with glioma. Some clones in this sample may be carry-over from other donors' samples. CDR3s include the opening cysteine and the closing phenylalanine or tryptophan. Fields, in order: clone size, V gene, J gene, CDR3 protein. Not every row has a clone size; where given, it reads once, few, many or a size class.

abundance: .; v_gene: TRBV9; j_gene: TRBJ1-1; CDR3aa: CASSTGQGGNTEAFF
abundance: once; v_gene: TRBV15; j_gene: TRBJ1-2; CDR3aa: CATSSHPRVRVF
abundance: .; v_gene: TRBV10-3; j_gene: TRBJ1-1; CDR3aa: CAISESESVTEAFF
abundance: .; v_gene: TRBV5-6; j_gene: TRBJ1-6; CDR3aa: CASSWGLGGNSPLHF
abundance: .; v_gene: TRBV7-2; j_gene: TRBJ2-3; CDR3aa: CASSPPLATSITDTQYF
abundance: .; v_gene: TRBV27; j_gene: TRBJ2-3; CDR3aa: CASSSKRGGTQYF
abundance: .; v_gene: TRBV15; j_gene: TRBJ1-5; CDR3aa: CATSSHRTGEPQHF
abundance: .; v_gene: TRBV5-1; j_gene: TRBJ2-1; CDR3aa: CASSSGQGNNEQFF
abundance: .; v_gene: TRBV25-1; j_gene: TRBJ2-1; CDR3aa: CASSQGTDRLF
abundance: .; v_gene: TRBV7-2; j_gene: TRBJ2-1; CDR3aa: CASSYRGLDNEQFF
abundance: .; v_gene: TRBV2; j_gene: TRBJ2-2; CDR3aa: CASSQGAGELFF
abundance: .; v_gene: TRBV20-1; j_gene: TRBJ2-5; CDR3aa: CSAWGLETQYF
abundance: .; v_gene: TRBV7-8; j_gene: TRBJ1-2; CDR3aa: CASSLVVLEGANYGYTF
abundance: .; v_gene: TRBV10-1; j_gene: TRBJ2-7; CDR3aa: CASSEYKAGRRDEQYF
abundance: .; v_gene: TRBV27; j_gene: TRBJ2-7; CDR3aa: CASSTSWGGYEQYF
abundance: .; v_gene: TRBV6-5; j_gene: TRBJ2-1; CDR3aa: CASRKTGYNEQFF
abundance: .; v_gene: TRBV9; j_gene: TRBJ2-1; CDR3aa: CASSVEGTRFGEQFF
abundance: .; v_gene: TRBV6-6; j_gene: TRBJ2-3; CDR3aa: CASSLSPGRARDTQYF
abundance: .; v_gene: TRBV5-4; j_gene: TRBJ1-1; CDR3aa: CASGRGRVLDAFF
abundance: .; v_gene: TRBV7-9; j_gene: .; CDR3aa: CASSFEPERLEQYF
abundance: .; v_gene: TRBV4-3; j_gene: TRBJ2-7; CDR3aa: CASSQENPAQGYEQYF
abundance: few; v_gene: TRBV28; j_gene: TRBJ1-1; CDR3aa: CASSSPGPLLYTEAFF